This TCR beta chain stems from a study of blood T cell repertoires in COVID-19. On the study more broadly: Samples taken during acute and convalescent COVID-19 were collected in the United States, Italy and Spain.

Trimming cost V 6 bases and J 9 bases; bases outside gene matches: 1. There are 11 residues in the CDR3. Germline V lookup: CDR1 KGHSH, CDR2 LQKENI. In the source study's methods: Amplified reference gene primers provided the basis for estimating nucleated cell counts. TCRdb keeps only in-frame clones here, not all; method: immunoSEQ multiplex PCR. D and trimming were read from the DNA, whereas the V and J calls and clone size are those reported in that table. This table holds 120,000 or so clones, around 90% found once. The J gene is TRBJ1-5, the V gene TRBV18; 8 bases line up with TRBD1. The sample taken for sequencing was peripheral blood. The receptor was isolated from a woman in her 50s with active or convalescent COVID-19. CDR3 residues: CASSDRGPQHF. The CDR3 DNA reads as TGTGCCAGCTCTGACAGGGGGCCCCAGCATTTT.